This T cell receptor (beta chain) was documented in a study of cytomegalovirus exposure and HLA in healthy donors. Some clones are missing from TCRdb's copy, which holds only in-frame ones; the method was immunoSEQ multiplex PCR. The sample contains a few hundred thousand clones, about nine tenths of which appear only once. This CDR3 spans 15 amino acids. The ends were cut back, 5 bases at V and 4 bases at J, with 17 bases in the middle. Germline V lookup: CDR1 SGHAT, CDR2 FQNNGV. Sample: PBMCs. This clonotype was sampled from a woman younger than 35 in good health and CMV-seronegative. J is TRBJ2-5 and V is TRBV11-2; possible D gene TRBD2, 5 bases. This CDR3 reads CASSSRRLIPETQYF. The CDR3 DNA follows: TGTGCCAGCAGCAGTCGGAGGCTCATCCCAGAGACCCAGTACTTC.